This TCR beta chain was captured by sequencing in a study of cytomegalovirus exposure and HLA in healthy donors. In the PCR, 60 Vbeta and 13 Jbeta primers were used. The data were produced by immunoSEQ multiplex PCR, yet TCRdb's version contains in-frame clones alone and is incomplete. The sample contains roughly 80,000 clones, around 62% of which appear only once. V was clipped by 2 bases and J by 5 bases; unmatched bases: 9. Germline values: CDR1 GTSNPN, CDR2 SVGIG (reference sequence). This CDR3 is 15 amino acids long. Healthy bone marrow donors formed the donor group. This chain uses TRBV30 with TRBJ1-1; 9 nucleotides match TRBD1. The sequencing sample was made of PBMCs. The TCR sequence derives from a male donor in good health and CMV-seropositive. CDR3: CAWSSTGGGQTEAFF. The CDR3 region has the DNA TGTGCCTGGAGTTCGACAGGGGGTGGGCAGACTGAAGCTTTCTTT.